This record looks at one T cell receptor beta chain sequence and its context. What it recognizes is unknown. The data are from a study of response to subunit inactivated influenza vaccine. Study-wide findings and caveats: Researchers suggested that each seasonal influenza vaccination recruits few new T cells.

Germline values: CDR1 SGHRS, CDR2 YFSETQ. Trimming removed 3 bases at V and 0 bases at J, with 12 bases between. The CDR3 runs 15 residues. From the RT-PCR reads, TCRdb called clonotypes with MiXCR, one entry per CDR3 protein. This sample has approximately 530,000 distinct CDR3 sequences; 6.5% to 8% occur once, and the top ten carry approximately 13%. The rearrangement links TRBV5-1 to TRBJ1-2; no clear D gene. The source of this sequence is a man between 45 and 75 years old who received an inactivated influenza vaccine. The starting material was PBMCs from blood, obtained approximately 25 months after vaccination. The CDR3 nucleotides are TGCGCCAGCAGCTCTTTTGAGACGGCTAACTATGGCTACACCTTC. Amino acids: CASSSFETANYGYTF.